The next 20 T cell receptor beta chains were all read from a single sample in a study of PD-1 blockade in classical Hodgkin lymphoma. Profiling relied on immunoSEQ multiplex PCR, and the TCRdb table lists in-frame clones only, not all of them. Of approximately 100,000 clones listed, over 80% are singletons. Sample time point: cycle 4 day 1 (C4D1), after five to seven weeks of nivolumab. Each patient's relapse followed autologous stem cell transplantation, and brentuximab vedotin exposure varied. The material sequenced was peripheral blood mononuclear cells (PBMCs), taken before the fourth cycle of nivolumab. Source of these receptors: a human donor with classical Hodgkin lymphoma.

This chain joins TRBV6-5 and TRBJ1-2, with D possibly being TRBD1 (5 bases). V lost 5 bases and J lost 8, with 15 bases in between. This CDR3 spans 13 amino acids. Looked up from germline, CDR1 is MNHEY and CDR2 is SVGAGI. CDR3 bases: TGTGCCAGCAGTCTGGGGGGGGTAAAAGGCTACACCTTC. Translation gives CASSLGGVKGYTF.

The J gene is TRBJ2-7, the V gene TRBV6-1; 7 bases fit TRBD1. CDR1 is MNHNS and CDR2 is SASEGT in the germline V gene. V shed 6 bases, J shed 9 bases, and the junction held 17 bases outside the gene matches. The CDR3 covers 15 residues. The DNA for the CDR3 is TGTGCCAGCAGCCCGGGACAGAGTTTCTACGAGTGGCAGTACTTC. Its translation: CASSPGQSFYEWQYF.

V and J are TRBV7-3 and TRBJ2-7; D assignment may be TRBD1 or TRBD2 (5 bases each). CDR1 is SGHTA and CDR2 is FQGTGA in the germline V gene. CDR3 length: 14 amino acids. Trimming took 2 bases from V and 0 from J, leaving 8 bases between them. The CDR3 bases are TGTGCCAGCAGCTTAGGGACCCGCTCCTACGAGCAGTACTTC. Amino acid sequence: CASSLGTRSYEQYF.

This chain connects TRBV7-6 to TRBJ2-2, with unresolved D. The CDR3 totals 13 residues. Trimming pared 2 bases from V and 5 bases from J, leaving 6 bases between. Germline CDR1 and CDR2: SGHVS and FNYEAQ. DNA for the CDR3: TGTGCCAGCAGCTTATATGAGACCGGGGAGCTGTTTTTT. This translates into CASSLYETGELFF.

A few counts support this clone. This chain connects TRBV19 to TRBJ2-2, with D possibly TRBD2 on 6 matching bases. Germline-derived CDR1 and CDR2 are LNHDA and SQIVND (reference sequence). This CDR3 contains 13 residues. Deletions cut 6 bases from V and 7 bases from J, with 12 bases between. The CDR3 spells CASSLGGFGELFF. CDR3 sequence (DNA): TGTGCCAGTAGCTTGGGGGGATTCGGGGAGCTGTTTTTT. Full variable domain (remainder filled in from reference TRBV19 and TRBJ2-2): DGGITQSPKYLFRKEGQNVTLSCEQNLNHDAMYWYRQDPGQGLRLIYYSQIVNDFQKGDIAEGYSVSREKKESFPLTVTSAQKNPTAFYLCASSLGGFGELFFGEGSRLTVL.

This chain connects TRBV5-6 to TRBJ2-7; D is uncertain. V dropped 2 bases and J dropped 2 bases, with 8 bases sitting between them. Germline CDR1 SGHDT, CDR2 YYEEEE. This CDR3 is built from 13 residues. The CDR3 bases are TGTGCCAGCAGCTTCGCCAGTACCTACGAGCAGTACTTC. Translated: CASSFASTYEQYF.

The chain uses TRBV5-4 and TRBJ1-3; no clear D. This CDR3 contains 15 residues. Per germline, CDR1 SGHNT and CDR2 YYREEE (reference sequence). V lost 0 bases to trimming and J lost 1 base, with 8 bases between them. The CDR3 DNA is TGTGCCAGCAGCTTGGGACCCAGTTCTGGAAACACCATATATTTT. Translated: CASSLGPSSGNTIYF.

The rearrangement uses TRBV2 and TRBJ2-7; 7 bases align to TRBD2. Germline values: CDR1 SNHLY, CDR2 FYNNEI. Unmatched junction bases numbered 0, after V lost 4 bases and J lost 6 bases. There are 11 residues in the CDR3. CDR3 loop: CASSGEGEQYF. The CDR3 DNA sequence: TGTGCCAGCAGTGGGGAGGGCGAGCAGTACTTC.

The chain uses TRBV5-1 and TRBJ2-5, with 12 bases fitting TRBD2. V shed 0 bases and J 2 bases; nucleotides not matched to a gene: 2. Germline CDR1 is SGHRS and CDR2 is YFSETQ. The CDR3 length is 16 residues. The CDR3 here is CASSLGLAGEQETQYF. The CDR3 DNA reads TGCGCCAGCAGCTTGGGACTAGCGGGAGAGCAAGAGACCCAGTACTTC.

The chain joins TRBV28 to TRBJ1-4; 7 bases agree with TRBD1. In germline, CDR1 is MDHEN, CDR2 SYDVKM. The CDR3 spans 16 residues. V trimming: 4 bases; J trimming: 4 bases; junction bases outside the gene matches: 9. This CDR3 reads CASSSYTGAFNEKLFF. The CDR3 nucleotides read TGTGCCAGCAGTTCCTATACAGGGGCCTTTAATGAAAAACTGTTTTTT. Full variable domain (outside the CDR3, taken from reference TRBV28 and TRBJ1-4): DVKVTQSSRYLVKRTGEKVFLECVQDMDHENMFWYRQDPGLGLRLIYFSYDVKMKEKGDIPEGYSVSREKKERFSLILESASTNQTSMYLCASSSYTGAFNEKLFFGSGTQLSVL.

The chain couples TRBV11-2 to TRBJ1-5; D gene uncertain. The CDR3 is 14 residues long. Germline CDR1 reads SGHAT; CDR2 reads FQNNGV. V lost 3 bases to trimming and J lost 0 bases, with 6 bases between them. The CDR3 nucleotides are TGTGCCAGCAGCTTGGGGTATAGCAATCAGCCCCAGCATTTT. This codes for CASSLGYSNQPQHF.

Note on this clone: The sample contains more than one DNA sequence encoding this CDR3. The gene calls are TRBV5-4 and TRBJ1-2; D possibly corresponds to TRBD1 (5 bases). This CDR3 comprises 13 residues. The V end lost 0 bases, the J end lost 4 bases, and 7 bases lay between the germline ends. The germline V gene encodes CDR1 SGHNT and CDR2 YYREEE (reference sequence). CDR3 protein: CASSLAGTYGYTF. For the CDR3, the DNA is TGTGCCAGCAGCTTGGCAGGGACCTATGGCTACACCTTC.

The V gene is TRBV11-2, the J gene TRBJ2-7; weak D call: TRBD1 (6 bases). The CDR3 covers 14 residues. The germline V gene has CDR1 SGHAT and CDR2 FQNNGV. Trimming removed 5 bases at V and 4 bases at J, with 15 bases between. Here the CDR3 reads CASSLQGVSYEQYF. For the CDR3, the DNA is TGTGCCAGCAGCCTACAGGGTGTATCGTACGAGCAGTACTTC.

In its sample, this clone was seen many times. This chain joins TRBV10-1 and TRBJ2-7; D is unclear. Trimming shortened V by 7 bases and J by 0 bases, and 7 bases separated the two germline ends. The CDR3 covers 12 residues. In germline, CDR1 is WNHNN, CDR2 SYGVQD (reference sequence). The CDR3 loop reads CASMGLSYEQYF. The CDR3 nucleotides are TGCGCCAGCATGGGCCTCTCCTACGAGCAGTACTTC.

V gene TRBV9 combines with J gene TRBJ2-1; D might be TRBD1 or TRBD2, each matching 5 bases. V was pared by 3 bases and J by 9 bases, with 16 bases between. The CDR3 has 14 residues. CDR1 and CDR2 (germline): SGDLS, YYNGEE. The DNA for the CDR3 is TGTGCCAGCAGCGCCGGGACCCCGGAACCTGAGCAGTTCTTC. This encodes CASSAGTPEPEQFF.

The chain is built from TRBV29-1 and TRBJ1-2; no clear D gene. The V end was cut by 0 bases, the J end by 8 bases, with 13 bases between. The CDR3 is 13 amino acids. Germline V gene data show CDR1 as SQVTM and CDR2 as ANQGSEA. The CDR3 DNA is TGCAGCGTTGAAGATCGTGAGGATTTCGGCTACACCTTC. It specifies CSVEDREDFGYTF.

The CDR3 spells CASSHRDRGQETQYF. The CDR3 DNA is TGTGCCAGCAGCCACCGGGACAGGGGCCAAGAGACCCAGTACTTC. This chain joins TRBV21-1 and TRBJ2-5; the table gives TRBD1 as D, unverified against the DNA. TRBV21-1 is shown as a pseudogene. CDR3 size: 15 residues.

This clone occurred a few times. The chain uses TRBV9 and TRBJ1-1; D not certain. Germline V gene sequence: CDR1 SGDLS, CDR2 YYNGEE. The CDR3 is 13 amino acids. The V gene lost 0 bases and the J gene lost 3 bases, with 6 bases spanning the gap. The CDR3 loop is CASSVVPDTEAFF. CDR3 coding DNA: TGTGCCAGCAGCGTAGTTCCCGACACTGAAGCTTTCTTT. Using reference TRBV9 and TRBJ1-1 for the parts outside the CDR3, the full variable domain is DSGVTQTPKHLITATGQRVTLRCSPRSGDLSVYWYQQSLDQGLQFLIQYYNGEERAKGNILERFSAQQFPDLHSELNLSSLELGDSALYFCASSVVPDTEAFFGQGTRLTVV.

This clone was counted a single time. This chain uses TRBV11-2 with TRBJ2-5; 10 bases map to TRBD1. The CDR3 runs to 15 residues. The junction had 7 bases not matched to a gene; V was cut back by 4 bases and J by 5 bases. Per the germline V gene, CDR1 is SGHAT and CDR2 is FQNNGV. The CDR3 DNA follows: TGTGCCAGCAGCTGGAGACAGGGGGCATGGGAGACCCAGTACTTC. Translation: CASSWRQGAWETQYF. The full variable domain, completed using reference TRBV11-2 and TRBJ2-5, is EAGVAQSPRYKIIEKRQSVAFWCNPISGHATLYWYQQILGQGPKLLIQFQNNGVVDDSQLPKDRFSAERLKGVDSTLKIQPAKLEDSAVYLCASSWRQGAWETQYFGPGTRLLVL.

The chain uses TRBV2 and TRBJ2-7; D is possibly TRBD1 (5 bases). The length of the CDR3 is 15 residues. V dropped 4 bases and J dropped 5 bases, with 18 bases sitting between them. CDR1 is SNHLY and CDR2 is FYNNEI in the germline V gene. The CDR3 here is CASSAWVGREDEQYF. Here the CDR3 DNA reads TGTGCCAGCAGTGCTTGGGTGGGCAGGGAAGACGAGCAGTACTTC.